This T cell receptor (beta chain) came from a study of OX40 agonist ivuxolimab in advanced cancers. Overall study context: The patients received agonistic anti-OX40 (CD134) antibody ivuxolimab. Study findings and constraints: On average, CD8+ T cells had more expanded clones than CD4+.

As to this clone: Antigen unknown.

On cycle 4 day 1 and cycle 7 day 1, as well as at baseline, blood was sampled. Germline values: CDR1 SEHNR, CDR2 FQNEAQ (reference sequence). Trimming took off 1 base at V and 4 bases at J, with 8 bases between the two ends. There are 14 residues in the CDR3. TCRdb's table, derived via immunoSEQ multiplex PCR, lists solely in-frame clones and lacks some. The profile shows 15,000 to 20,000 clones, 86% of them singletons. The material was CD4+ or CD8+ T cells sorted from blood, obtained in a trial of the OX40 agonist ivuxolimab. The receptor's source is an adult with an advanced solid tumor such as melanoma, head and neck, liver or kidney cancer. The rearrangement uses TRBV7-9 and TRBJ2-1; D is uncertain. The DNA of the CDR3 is TGTGCCAGCAGCTTAGGAGTCAGATACAATGAGCAGTTCTTC. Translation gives CASSLGVRYNEQFF.